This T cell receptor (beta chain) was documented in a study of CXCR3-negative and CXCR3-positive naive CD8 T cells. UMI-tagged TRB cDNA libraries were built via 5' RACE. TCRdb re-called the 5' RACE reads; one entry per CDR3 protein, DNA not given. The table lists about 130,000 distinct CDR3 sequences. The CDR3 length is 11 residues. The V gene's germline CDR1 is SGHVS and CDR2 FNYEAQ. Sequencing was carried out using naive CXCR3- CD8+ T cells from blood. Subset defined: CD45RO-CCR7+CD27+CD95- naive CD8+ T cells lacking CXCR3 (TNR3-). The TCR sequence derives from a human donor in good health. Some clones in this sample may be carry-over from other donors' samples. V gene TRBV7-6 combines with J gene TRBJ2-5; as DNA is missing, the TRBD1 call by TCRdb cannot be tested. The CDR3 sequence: CASSSAGVEFF.